The source of this T cell receptor (beta chain) is a study of T cell responses to AZD1222 COVID-19 vaccine. Study-wide results and limits: Among the donors, most were white British and more were female, and clonal diversity was possibly underestimated. Repertoires were obtained solely post-peak T cell response. Two doses of AZD1222 preceded a rise in Spike-specific TCR breadth and depth.

With respect to this clone: The antigen is undetermined.

Only in-frame clones appear in the TCRdb table, and some are missing; sequencing was by immunoSEQ multiplex PCR. Among approximately 140,000 clones listed, approximately 85% were seen once. Between the trimmed V and J ends, which lost 6 bases and 0 bases, there was a span of 12 bases. The length of the CDR3 is 16 residues. Looked up from germline, CDR1 is KGHSH and CDR2 is LQKENI. The clonotype was recovered from an adult in good health. The sample consisted of peripheral blood, taken on day 0 of MenACWY control vaccination. The chain links TRBV18 to TRBJ2-6; D is undetermined. The chain's CDR3 is CASSLTLSSGANVLTF. The CDR3 nucleotides are TGTGCCAGCTCGCTGACACTCAGCTCTGGGGCCAACGTCCTGACTTTC.